These 13 T cell receptor beta chains came from one sample sequenced in a study of blood T cell repertoires in COVID-19 (TCRdb year 2020). Library generation was performed with the immunoSEQ multiplex PCR assay. TCRdb stores this immuneACCESS table with in-frame sequences only. Part of the clones is absent; in the studies checked, under half of the shortfall reflects unresolved V genes, and no reason is known for the rest. For this sample the table gives about 230,000 clones, of which 81% were detected only once. About 8% of the sample goes to the ten largest clones. Sequencing input: peripheral blood. These receptors originate from a woman older than 75 with acute or convalescent COVID-19.

This clone was recorded a few times. The chain recombines TRBV11-2 with TRBJ2-7, with 9 bases lining up with TRBD2. Per the germline V gene, CDR1 is SGHAT and CDR2 is FQNNGV. The CDR3 is 16 amino acids. V lost 2 bases and J lost 0; bases outside the gene matches: 5. As DNA, the CDR3 is TGTGCCAGCAGCTTATCCCTAGCGGGACCCTCCTACGAGCAGTACTTC. Its protein product is CASSLSLAGPSYEQYF.

The chain is built from TRBV19 and TRBJ1-2; a possible D gene is TRBD1 (5 bases). Trimming shortened V by 10 bases and J by 4 bases, and 19 bases separated the two germline ends. CDR1 LNHDA and CDR2 SQIVND come from the germline V gene (reference sequence). This CDR3 region has 14 residues. The CDR3 coding sequence is TGTGCCACCAGCCGGGGAGGGGCTGGCTATGGCTACACCTTC. This encodes CATSRGGAGYGYTF.

This chain uses TRBV7-3 with TRBJ2-3; 11 positions match TRBD1. The CDR3 is 16 amino acids. Germline V gene data show CDR1 as SGHTA and CDR2 as FQGTGA. With 0 bases clipped from V and 4 bases from J, the junction kept 3 bases outside the gene matches. CDR3 sequence reads: CASSLTGQGAADTQYF. The CDR3 DNA sequence: TGTGCCAGCAGCTTAACCGGACAGGGGGCCGCAGATACGCAGTATTTT.

The rearrangement links TRBV5-5 to TRBJ2-1; a possible D gene is TRBD1 (5 bases). Germline CDR1 SGHKS, CDR2 YYEKEE (reference sequence). Between the trimmed V and J ends, which lost 0 bases and 1 base, there was a span of 17 bases. The CDR3 contains 18 residues. In nucleotides, the CDR3 is TGTGCCAGCAGCTTGGCCATATCCAGGGCCTCATCCTACAATGAGCAGTTCTTC. Its protein product is CASSLAISRASSYNEQFF.

This rearrangement joins TRBV2 to TRBJ2-1; 9 bases align to TRBD2. The CDR3 is made up of 14 amino acids. Germline V gene lookup returns CDR1 SNHLY and CDR2 FYNNEI. The J segment lost 6 bases and the V segment lost 6 bases, leaving 6 bases of the junction unmatched. CDR3 region: CASRAGTSPNEQFF. CDR3 coding DNA: TGTGCCAGCAGAGCCGGGACTAGCCCCAATGAGCAGTTCTTC.

In nucleotides, the CDR3 is TGTGCCAGCACAGCTAGCGGAGTTGTCTACGAGCAGTACTTC. Its protein product is CASTASGVVYEQYF. The chain couples TRBV6-5 to TRBJ2-7, with 7 bases fitting TRBD2. V lost 7 bases, J lost 3 bases, and 9 bases stayed unmatched. The CDR3 spans 14 residues. Germline V gene sequence: CDR1 MNHEY, CDR2 SVGAGI.

This rearrangement joins TRBV5-1 to TRBJ1-1; D unresolved. Trimming removed 5 bases at V and 3 bases at J, with 8 bases between. This CDR3 has 12 amino acids. The germline CDR1 and CDR2 sequences are SGHRS and YFSETQ. This chain's CDR3 is CASRGDHTEAFF. The DNA for the CDR3 is TGCGCCAGCAGGGGCGATCACACTGAAGCTTTCTTT.

This chain links TRBV7-9 with TRBJ2-5; 7 bases align to TRBD1. Germline assignment: CDR1 SEHNR and CDR2 FQNEAQ (reference sequence). The CDR3 consists of 14 residues. Unmatched junction bases numbered 3, after V lost 3 bases and J lost 2 bases. In DNA form, the CDR3 reads TGTGCCAGCAGCTTCGGGACAGCTCAAGAGACCCAGTACTTC. It specifies CASSFGTAQETQYF.

The chain has TRBV7-2 and TRBJ1-3, with a tentative D call TRBD1 (6 bases). In germline, CDR1 is SGHTA, CDR2 FQGNSA. The CDR3 loop spans 15 amino acids. V gave up 0 bases and J gave up 2 bases, with 8 bases separating them. The CDR3 reads CASSLARGTGNTIYF. In DNA, the CDR3 is TGTGCCAGCAGCTTAGCCAGGGGTACTGGAAACACCATATATTTT. The entire variable domain, with the rest obtained from reference TRBV7-2 and TRBJ1-3, is as follows: GAGVSQSPSNKVTEKGKDVELRCDPISGHTALYWYRQSLGQGLEFLIYFQGNSAPDKSGLPSDRFSAERTGGSVSTLTIQRTQQEDSAVYLCASSLARGTGNTIYFGEGSWLTVV.

The chain has TRBV5-1 and TRBJ2-1; 11 bases match TRBD2. In germline, CDR1 is SGHRS, CDR2 YFSETQ. J gave up 8 bases and V 0 bases, and 4 bases lay outside the gene matches. The CDR3 sequence is 15 residues long. The CDR3 DNA follows: TGCGCCAGCAGCTTGGATAGCGGGAGGGTAGATGAGCAGTTCTTC. It specifies CASSLDSGRVDEQFF. Drawing the rest from reference TRBV5-1 and TRBJ2-1, the complete variable domain is KAGVTQTPRYLIKTRGQQVTLSCSPISGHRSVSWYQQTPGQGLQFLFEYFSETQRNKGNFPGRFSGRQFSNSRSEMNVSTLELGDSALYLCASSLDSGRVDEQFFGPGTRLTVL.

The chain couples TRBV11-2 to TRBJ2-7; 7 bases are shared with TRBD1. This CDR3 has 15 residues. Germline-derived CDR1 and CDR2 are SGHAT and FQNNGV. With V trimmed by 4 bases and J by 4 bases, 10 bases remained unmatched. The CDR3 region has the DNA TGTGCCAGCAGCTCCGGAGACAGGGTGGTATACGAGCAGTACTTC. Translated: CASSSGDRVVYEQYF. Based on the CDR3 plus reference TRBV11-2 and TRBJ2-7, the full variable domain is EAGVAQSPRYKIIEKRQSVAFWCNPISGHATLYWYQQILGQGPKLLIQFQNNGVVDDSQLPKDRFSAERLKGVDSTLKIQPAKLEDSAVYLCASSSGDRVVYEQYFGPGTRLTVT.

This clone turned up a few times. The V gene is TRBV2, the J gene TRBJ2-3; TRBD1 is a possible D gene (6 bases). Per the germline V gene, CDR1 is SNHLY and CDR2 is FYNNEI. Trimming took off 2 bases at V and 1 base at J, with 13 bases between the two ends. The CDR3 has 16 residues. The CDR3 DNA reads TGTGCCAGCAGTGAAAGGGCCAGGGGCGGCACAGATACGCAGTATTTT. This gives the protein CASSERARGGTDTQYF.

The table lists this clone with a few counts. The chain joins TRBV5-1 to TRBJ1-3; 8 positions match TRBD1. With V trimmed by 0 bases and J by 2 bases, 1 base remained unmatched. This CDR3 comprises 15 residues. Germline V gene sequence: CDR1 SGHRS, CDR2 YFSETQ. For the CDR3, the DNA is TGCGCCAGCAGCTTGGGGGGACAGGCTGGAAACACCATATATTTT. It translates to CASSLGGQAGNTIYF. Using reference TRBV5-1 and TRBJ1-3 for the parts outside the CDR3, the full variable domain is KAGVTQTPRYLIKTRGQQVTLSCSPISGHRSVSWYQQTPGQGLQFLFEYFSETQRNKGNFPGRFSGRQFSNSRSEMNVSTLELGDSALYLCASSLGGQAGNTIYFGEGSWLTVV.